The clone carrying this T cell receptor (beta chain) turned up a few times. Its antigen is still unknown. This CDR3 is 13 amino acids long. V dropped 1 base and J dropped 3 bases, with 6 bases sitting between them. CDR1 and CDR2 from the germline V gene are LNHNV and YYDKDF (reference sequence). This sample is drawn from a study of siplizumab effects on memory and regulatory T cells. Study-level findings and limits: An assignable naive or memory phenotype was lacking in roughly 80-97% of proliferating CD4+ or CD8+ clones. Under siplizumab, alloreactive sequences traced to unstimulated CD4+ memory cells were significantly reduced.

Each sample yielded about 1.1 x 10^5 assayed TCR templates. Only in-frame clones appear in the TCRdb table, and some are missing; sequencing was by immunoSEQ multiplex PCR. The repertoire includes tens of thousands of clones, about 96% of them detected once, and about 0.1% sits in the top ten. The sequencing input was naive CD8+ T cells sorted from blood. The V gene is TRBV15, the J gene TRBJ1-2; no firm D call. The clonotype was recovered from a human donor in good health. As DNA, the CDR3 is TGTGCCACCAGCAGAGCGAGCGACTATGGCTACACCTTC. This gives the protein CATSRASDYGYTF.